This TCR beta chain comes out of a study of response to subunit inactivated influenza vaccine. There are a few counts of this clonotype. Its cognate antigen is unknown. Regarding the study as a whole: Researchers suggested that each seasonal influenza vaccination recruits few new T cells.

MiXCR, applied by TCRdb to the RT-PCR reads, yields one record per CDR3 protein. This repertoire shows more than 400,000 distinct CDR3 sequences, less than 7.5% found once; its top ten account for around 13%. Here the sequenced sample was PBMCs from blood, taken less than 30 months after vaccination. The clonotype originates from a man between 50 and 75 years old who received an inactivated influenza vaccine.

The CDR3 DNA sequence: TGCAGCGTTGAAGGTGGGAAGCCCAGCACAGATACGCAGTATTTT. Translated, it gives CSVEGGKPSTDTQYF. The rearrangement links TRBV29-1 to TRBJ2-3; no firm D call. Trimming stripped 1 base from V and 0 bases from J, with 11 bases between. CDR1 is SQVTM and CDR2 is ANQGSEA in the germline V gene. This CDR3 spans 15 amino acids.